This TCR beta chain was sequenced in a study of blood T cell dynamics during melanoma immunotherapy. The CDR3 runs to 14 residues. Germline lookup yields CDR1 MNHNS and CDR2 SASEGT. Trimming at V came to 7 bases and at J to 5 bases, leaving 7 bases not matched to a gene. Time point of the sample: week 3, after first cycle of checkpoint inhibitor. Sampling occurred pretreatment (T0) and at week 3 (W3), after cycle one of checkpoint blockade. Each bulk PBMC sample had roughly 0.35 ug DNA loaded. Sequencing used immunoSEQ multiplex PCR; TCRdb keeps in-frame clones, though not all of them. The profile shows roughly 12,000 clones, over 75% of them singletons.

The source is a human donor with melanoma. The V and J genes are TRBV6-1 and TRBJ2-2, with 7 nucleotides matching TRBD1. Specimen: blood, collected from a patient treated with checkpoint blockade. CDR3 amino acids: CASTKTGRTGELFF. The CDR3 region has the DNA TGTGCCAGCACTAAGACAGGGCGAACCGGGGAGCTGTTTTTT.